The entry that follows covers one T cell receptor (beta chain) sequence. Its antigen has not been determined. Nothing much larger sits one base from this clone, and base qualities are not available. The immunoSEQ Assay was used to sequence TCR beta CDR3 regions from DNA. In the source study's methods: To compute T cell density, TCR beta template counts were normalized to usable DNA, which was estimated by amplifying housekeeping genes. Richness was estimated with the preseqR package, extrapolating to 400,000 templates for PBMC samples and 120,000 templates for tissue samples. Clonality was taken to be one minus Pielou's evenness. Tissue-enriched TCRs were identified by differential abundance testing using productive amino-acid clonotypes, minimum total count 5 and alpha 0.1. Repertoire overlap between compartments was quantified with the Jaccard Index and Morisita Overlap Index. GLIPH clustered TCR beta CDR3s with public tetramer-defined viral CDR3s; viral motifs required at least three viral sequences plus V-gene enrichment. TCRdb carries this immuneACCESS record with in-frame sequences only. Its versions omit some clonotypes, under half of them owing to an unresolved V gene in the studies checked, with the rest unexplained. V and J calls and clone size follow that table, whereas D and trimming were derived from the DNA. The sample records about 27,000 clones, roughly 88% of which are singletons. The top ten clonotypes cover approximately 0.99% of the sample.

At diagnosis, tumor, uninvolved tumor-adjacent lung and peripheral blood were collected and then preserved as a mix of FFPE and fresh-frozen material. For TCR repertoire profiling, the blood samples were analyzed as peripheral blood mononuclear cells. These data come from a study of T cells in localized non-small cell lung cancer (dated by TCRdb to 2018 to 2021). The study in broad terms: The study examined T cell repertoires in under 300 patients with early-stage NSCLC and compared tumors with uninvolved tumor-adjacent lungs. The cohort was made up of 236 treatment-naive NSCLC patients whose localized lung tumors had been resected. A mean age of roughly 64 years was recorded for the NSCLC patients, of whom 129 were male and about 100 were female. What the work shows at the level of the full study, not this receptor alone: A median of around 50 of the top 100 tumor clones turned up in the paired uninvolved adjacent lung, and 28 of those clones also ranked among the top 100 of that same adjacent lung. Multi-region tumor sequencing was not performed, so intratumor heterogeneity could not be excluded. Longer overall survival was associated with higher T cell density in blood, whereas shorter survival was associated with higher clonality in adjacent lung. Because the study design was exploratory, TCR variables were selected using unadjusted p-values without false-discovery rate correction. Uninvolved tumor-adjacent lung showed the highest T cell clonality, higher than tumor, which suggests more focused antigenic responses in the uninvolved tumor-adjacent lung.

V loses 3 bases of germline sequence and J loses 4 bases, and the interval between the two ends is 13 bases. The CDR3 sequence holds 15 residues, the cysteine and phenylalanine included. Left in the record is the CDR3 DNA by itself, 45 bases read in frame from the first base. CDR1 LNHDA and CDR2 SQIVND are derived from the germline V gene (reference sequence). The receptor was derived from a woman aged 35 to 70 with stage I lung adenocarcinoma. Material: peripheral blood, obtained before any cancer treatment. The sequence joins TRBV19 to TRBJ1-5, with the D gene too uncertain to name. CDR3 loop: CASSMAAGRNQPQHF. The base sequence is TGTGCCAGTAGTATGGCCGCTGGGAGGAATCAGCCCCAGCATTTT.